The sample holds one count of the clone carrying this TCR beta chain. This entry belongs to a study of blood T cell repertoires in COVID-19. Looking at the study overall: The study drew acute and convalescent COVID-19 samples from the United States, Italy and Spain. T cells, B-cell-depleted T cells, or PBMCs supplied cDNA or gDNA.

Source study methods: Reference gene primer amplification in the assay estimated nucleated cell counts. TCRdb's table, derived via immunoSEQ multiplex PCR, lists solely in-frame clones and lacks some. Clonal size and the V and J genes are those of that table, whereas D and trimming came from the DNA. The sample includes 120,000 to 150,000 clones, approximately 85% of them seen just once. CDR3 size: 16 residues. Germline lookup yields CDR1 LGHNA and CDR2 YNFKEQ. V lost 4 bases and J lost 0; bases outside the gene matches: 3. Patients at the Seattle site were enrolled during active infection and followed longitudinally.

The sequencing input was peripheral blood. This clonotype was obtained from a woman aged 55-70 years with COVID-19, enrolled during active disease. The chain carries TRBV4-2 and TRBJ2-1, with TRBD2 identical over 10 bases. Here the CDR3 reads CASSPRTSGSYNEQFF. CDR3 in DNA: TGTGCCAGCAGCCCCAGGACTAGCGGCTCCTACAATGAGCAGTTCTTC.